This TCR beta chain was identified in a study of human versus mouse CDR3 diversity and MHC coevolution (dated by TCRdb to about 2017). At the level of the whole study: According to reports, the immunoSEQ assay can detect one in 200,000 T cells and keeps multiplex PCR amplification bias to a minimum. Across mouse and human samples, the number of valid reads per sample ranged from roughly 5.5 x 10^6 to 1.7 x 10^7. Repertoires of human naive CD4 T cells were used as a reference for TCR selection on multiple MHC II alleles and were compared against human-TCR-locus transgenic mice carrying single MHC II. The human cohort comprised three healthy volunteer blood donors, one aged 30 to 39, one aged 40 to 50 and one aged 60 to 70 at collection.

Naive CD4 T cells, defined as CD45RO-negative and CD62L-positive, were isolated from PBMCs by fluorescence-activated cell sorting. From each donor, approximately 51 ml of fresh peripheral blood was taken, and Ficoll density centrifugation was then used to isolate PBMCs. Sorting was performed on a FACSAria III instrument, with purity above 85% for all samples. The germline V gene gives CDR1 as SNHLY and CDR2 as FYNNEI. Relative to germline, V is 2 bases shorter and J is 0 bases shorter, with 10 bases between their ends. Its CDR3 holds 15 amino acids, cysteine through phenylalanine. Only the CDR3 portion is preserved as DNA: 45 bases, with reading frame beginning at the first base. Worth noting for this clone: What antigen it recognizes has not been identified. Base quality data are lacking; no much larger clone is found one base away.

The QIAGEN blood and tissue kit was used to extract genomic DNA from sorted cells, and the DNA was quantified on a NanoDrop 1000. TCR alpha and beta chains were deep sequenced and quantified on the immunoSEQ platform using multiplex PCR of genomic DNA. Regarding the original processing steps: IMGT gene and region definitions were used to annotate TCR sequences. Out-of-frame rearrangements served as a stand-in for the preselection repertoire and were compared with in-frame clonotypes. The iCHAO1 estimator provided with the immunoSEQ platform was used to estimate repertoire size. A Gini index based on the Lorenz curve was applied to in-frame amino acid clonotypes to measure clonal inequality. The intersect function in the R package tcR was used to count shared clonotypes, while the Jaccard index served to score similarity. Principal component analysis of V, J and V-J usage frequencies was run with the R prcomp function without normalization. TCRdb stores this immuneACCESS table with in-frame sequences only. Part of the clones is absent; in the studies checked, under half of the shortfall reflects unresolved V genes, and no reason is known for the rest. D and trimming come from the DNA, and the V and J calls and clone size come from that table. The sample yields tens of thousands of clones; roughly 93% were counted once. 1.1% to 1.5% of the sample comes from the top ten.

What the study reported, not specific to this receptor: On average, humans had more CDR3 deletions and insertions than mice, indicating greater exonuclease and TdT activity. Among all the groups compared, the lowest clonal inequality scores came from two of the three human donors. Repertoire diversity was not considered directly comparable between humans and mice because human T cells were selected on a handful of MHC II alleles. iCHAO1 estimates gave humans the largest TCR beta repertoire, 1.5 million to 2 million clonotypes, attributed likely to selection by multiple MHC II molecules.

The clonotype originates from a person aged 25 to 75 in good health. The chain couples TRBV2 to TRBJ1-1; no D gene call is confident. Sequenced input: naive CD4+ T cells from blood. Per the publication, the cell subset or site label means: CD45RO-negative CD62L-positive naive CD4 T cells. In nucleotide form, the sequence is TGTGCCAGCAGTGAATTGGGCACCTTGAACACTGAAGCTTTCTTT. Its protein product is CASSELGTLNTEAFF.